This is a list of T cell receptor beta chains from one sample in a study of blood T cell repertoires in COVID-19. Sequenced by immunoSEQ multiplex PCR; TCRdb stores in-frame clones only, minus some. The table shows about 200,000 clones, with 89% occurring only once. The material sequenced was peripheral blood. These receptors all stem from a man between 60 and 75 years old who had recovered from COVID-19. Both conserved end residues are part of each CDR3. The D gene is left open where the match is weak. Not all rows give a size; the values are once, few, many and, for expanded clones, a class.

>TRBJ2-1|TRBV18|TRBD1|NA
TGTGCCAGCTCGTTGGGACAGGCGGACAATGAGCAGTTCTTC
CASSLGQADNEQFF
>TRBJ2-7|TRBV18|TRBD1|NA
TGTGCCAGCTCACCAATCACAGGGGGTCGCGAGCAGTACTTC
CASSPITGGREQYF
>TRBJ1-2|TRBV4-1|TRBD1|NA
TGCGCCAGCAGCCAAGTAGACAGGGTAGCACGCGGCTACACCTTC
CASSQVDRVARGYTF
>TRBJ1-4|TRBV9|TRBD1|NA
TGTGCCAGCAGCGGGGAGGACAGGGGATATGAAAAACTGTTTTTT
CASSGEDRGYEKLFF
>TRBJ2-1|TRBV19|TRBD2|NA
TGTGCCAGTAGTACCTACGGGACTAGCGGGATCAATGAGCAGTTCTTC
CASSTYGTSGINEQFF
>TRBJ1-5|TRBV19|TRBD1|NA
TGTGCCAGTAGTCCTCGACAGGGCGGCCAGCCCCAGCATTTT
CASSPRQGGQPQHF
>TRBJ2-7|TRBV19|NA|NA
TGTGCCAGTAGTGCACGGGAGTCCTACGAGCAGTACTTC
CASSARESYEQYF
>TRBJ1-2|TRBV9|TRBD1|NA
TGTGCCAGCAGTTCCGGGACAGACGGTGGCTACACCTTC
CASSSGTDGGYTF
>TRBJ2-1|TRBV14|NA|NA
TGTGCCAGCAGCCAAGCCCGAGTTGGTGAGCAGTTCTTC
CASSQARVGEQFF
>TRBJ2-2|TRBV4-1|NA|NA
TGCGCCAGCAGCCAAGGTCGGGGGGCGCCCAACACCGGGGAGCTGTTTTTT
CASSQGRGAPNTGELFF
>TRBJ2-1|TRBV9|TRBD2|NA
TGTGCCAGCAGCTCCCAGCGGGGGGGCCTTAATGAGCAGTTCTTC
CASSSQRGGLNEQFF
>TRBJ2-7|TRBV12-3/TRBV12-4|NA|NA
TGTGCCAGCAGTTGGGGGCCGGCCTACGAGCAGTACTTC
CASSWGPAYEQYF
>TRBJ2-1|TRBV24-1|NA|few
TGTGCCACCAGTGATTCCCGGGGTGGGTATGAGCAGTTCTTC
CATSDSRGGYEQFF
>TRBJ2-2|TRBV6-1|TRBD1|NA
TGTGCCAGCAGTGAGCCGGGACAGGGGGCCGGGGAGCTGTTTTTT
CASSEPGQGAGELFF
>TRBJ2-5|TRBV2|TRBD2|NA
TGTGCCAGCAGTGGGGGACTAGTCCAAGAGACCCAGTACTTC
CASSGGLVQETQYF
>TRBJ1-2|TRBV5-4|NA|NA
TGTGCCAGCAGCGGGCAGGGCCGCGGCTACACCTTC
CASSGQGRGYTF
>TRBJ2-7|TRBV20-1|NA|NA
TGCAGTGCTAGTGGGCGAAGGGGCAGGAGCTACGAGCAGTACTTC
CSASGRRGRSYEQYF
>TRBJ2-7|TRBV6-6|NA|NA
TGTGCCAGCAGTGTAGGGGCCTCTAACGAGCAGTACTTC
CASSVGASNEQYF
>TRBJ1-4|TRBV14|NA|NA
TGTGCCAGCAGCAAACAGGTCGCAACTAATGAAAAACTGTTTTTT
CASSKQVATNEKLFF
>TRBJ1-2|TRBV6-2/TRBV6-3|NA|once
TGTGCCAGCAGTTACCCCCCAGATGGCTACACCTTC
CASSYPPDGYTF
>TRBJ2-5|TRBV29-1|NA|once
TGCAGCGTTGGGGGCCCAGAGACCCAGTACTTC
CSVGGPETQYF
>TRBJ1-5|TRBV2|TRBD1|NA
TGTGCCAGCAGGCAAGGACAGGCCGGCGAGCCCCAGCATTTT
CASRQGQAGEPQHF
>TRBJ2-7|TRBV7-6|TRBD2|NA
TGTGCCAGCAGCGTACGAATGTCGGCGGGAGTTAGTGAGCAGTACTTC
CASSVRMSAGVSEQYF
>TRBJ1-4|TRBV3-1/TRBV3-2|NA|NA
TGTGCCAGCAGCCGTACAGGGACAACTAATGAAAAACTGTTTTTT
CASSRTGTTNEKLFF
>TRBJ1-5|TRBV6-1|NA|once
TGTGCCAGCAGTGAATGGGGCGGGGGAAATCAGCCCCAGCATTTT
CASSEWGGGNQPQHF
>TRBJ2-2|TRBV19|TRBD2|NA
TGTGCCAGTAAACCTAGCGGGAGTAGCACCGGGGAGCTGTTTTTT
CASKPSGSSTGELFF
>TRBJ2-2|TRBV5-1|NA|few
TGCGCCAGCAGCCAGGGCGCGAGCGGGGAGCTGTTTTTT
CASSQGASGELFF
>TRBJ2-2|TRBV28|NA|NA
TGTGCCAGCAGTTTATGGGCTAGCGCCCCGAACACCGGGGAGCTGTTTTTT
CASSLWASAPNTGELFF
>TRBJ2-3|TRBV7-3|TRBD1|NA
TGTGCCAGCAGCCTAGGCCGGGACAGAAACACAGATACGCAGTATTTT
CASSLGRDRNTDTQYF
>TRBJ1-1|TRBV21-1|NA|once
TGTGCCAGCAGGTCGACAGGAGATCGGGACACTGAAGCTTTCTTT
CASRSTGDRDTEAFF
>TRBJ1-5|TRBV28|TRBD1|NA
TGTGCCAGCAGTTTACCAGGGGGCGTCGGCTTTAGCAATCAGCCCCAGCATTTT
CASSLPGGVGFSNQPQHF
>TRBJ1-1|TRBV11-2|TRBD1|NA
TGTGCCAGCAGCCAGGGACAGGGGGCGCGGACTGAAGCTTTCTTT
CASSQGQGARTEAFF
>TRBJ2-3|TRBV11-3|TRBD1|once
TGTGCCAGCAGCTTAGATCACAGGGGCCTGGGGACGCAGTATTTT
CASSLDHRGLGTQYF
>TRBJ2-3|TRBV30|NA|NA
TGTGCCTGGATAACTCAGCGACCCACAGATACGCAGTATTTT
CAWITQRPTDTQYF
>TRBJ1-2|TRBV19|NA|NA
TGTGCCAGTAGTATAATCTCGGCTAACTATGGCTACACCTTC
CASSIISANYGYTF
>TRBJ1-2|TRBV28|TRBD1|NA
TGTGCCAGCAGGACGACAGGGGCTAACTATGGCTACACCTTC
CASRTTGANYGYTF
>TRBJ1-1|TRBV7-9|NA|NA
TGTGCCAGCAGCTTAGCGACAGTCGGAACTGAAGCTTTCTTT
CASSLATVGTEAFF
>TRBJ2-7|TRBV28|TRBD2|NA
TGTGCCAGCAGTTGGACTAGCGGGCGCTACGAGCAGTACTTC
CASSWTSGRYEQYF
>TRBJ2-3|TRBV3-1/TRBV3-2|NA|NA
TGTGCCAGCAGCCTCCCCCCCCCGGATACGCAGTATTTT
CASSLPPPDTQYF
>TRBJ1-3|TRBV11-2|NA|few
TGTGCCAGCAGCTTACGGACAGCTGTCTCTGGAAACACCATATATTTT
CASSLRTAVSGNTIYF
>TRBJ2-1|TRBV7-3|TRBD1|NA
TGTGCCAGCAGCGGATACGGGACAGCTAACAATGAGCAGTTCTTC
CASSGYGTANNEQFF